The 6 T cell receptor beta chains presented below share a single source sample, sequenced in a study of lymphopenia after photon versus proton radiotherapy. Some clones are missing from TCRdb's copy, which holds only in-frame ones; the method was immunoSEQ multiplex PCR. The sample lists about 64,000 clones; 75% to 90% were seen once. The specimen was peripheral blood, collected from a patient treated with proton-based radiotherapy. Every receptor here comes from an older man with esophageal cancer.

On this clone itself: A much larger clone sits a single nucleotide away, making a read error possible. The chain carries TRBV7-2 and TRBJ1-1; D gene uncertain. This CDR3 comprises 14 residues. Trimming pared 2 bases from V and 7 bases from J, leaving 14 bases between. The germline CDR1 and CDR2 sequences are SGHTA and FQGNSA. The CDR3 loop is CASSLPWQAFEAFF. The CDR3 bases are TGTGCCAGCAGCTTACCATGGCAGGCTTTTGAAGCTTTCTTT.

This clone was seen just once. V usage is TRBV18 and J usage is TRBJ2-7, with D possibly being TRBD1 or TRBD2 (5 bases each). The germline gives CDR1 KGHSH, CDR2 LQKENI. The length of the CDR3 is 13 residues. The V end lost 3 bases, the J end lost 10 bases, and 16 bases lay between the germline ends. The chain's CDR3 is CASSPPGTAFQYF. DNA for the CDR3: TGTGCCAGCTCACCCCCCGGGACGGCCTTTCAGTACTTC.

The chain recombines TRBV7-9 with TRBJ1-4; tentatively, D is TRBD1 (6 bases). There are 15 residues in the CDR3. Germline V gene data show CDR1 as SEHNR and CDR2 as FQNEAQ (reference sequence). V lost 5 bases and J 8 bases, leaving 18 bases between the germline ends. The CDR3 is CASSPPGVRNEKLFF. CDR3 in DNA: TGTGCCAGCAGCCCCCCAGGGGTTCGTAACGAAAAACTGTTTTTT.

The chain carries TRBV6-5 and TRBJ2-1, with D maybe TRBD2 (5 bases). Germline CDR1 is MNHEY and CDR2 is SVGAGI. V was shortened by 2 bases and J by 0 bases, with 11 bases between the two germline ends. CDR3 length: 16 amino acids. The DNA of the CDR3 is TGTGCCAGCAGTTACGCCACTAGGAGCTCCTACAATGAGCAGTTCTTC. As protein: CASSYATRSSYNEQFF.

The chain joins TRBV30 to TRBJ1-2; D ambiguous. The CDR3 spans 11 residues. Germline V gives CDR1 GTSNPN, CDR2 SVGIG (reference sequence). V was pared by 4 bases and J by 1 base, with 4 bases between. CDR3 protein: CAWTHNYGYTF. CDR3 DNA: TGTGCCTGGACCCATAACTATGGCTACACCTTC. The full variable domain, its missing parts supplied by reference TRBV30 and TRBJ1-2, is SQTIHQWPATLVQPVGSPLSLECTVEGTSNPNLYWYRQAAGRGLQLLFYSVGIGQISSEVPQNLSASRPQDRQFILSSKKLLLSDSGFYLCAWTHNYGYTFGSGTRLTVV.

This clone was counted only a few times. The chain uses TRBV18 and TRBJ2-3, with 12 bases identical to TRBD2. The V segment lost 5 bases and the J segment 2 bases; nucleotides outside the gene matches: 5. Per germline, CDR1 KGHSH and CDR2 LQKENI. The CDR3 is 16 amino acids. The CDR3 protein is CASSRGLAGLTDTQYF. The CDR3 nucleotides are TGTGCCAGCTCAAGAGGACTAGCGGGACTCACAGATACGCAGTATTTT. Looking up the rest from reference TRBV18 and TRBJ2-3 gives the full variable domain: NAGVMQNPRHLVRRRGQEARLRCSPMKGHSHVYWYRQLPEEGLKFMVYLQKENIIDESGMPKERFSAEFPKEGPSILRIQQVVRGDSAAYFCASSRGLAGLTDTQYFGPGTRLTVL.